This TCR beta chain was identified during a study of PD-1 blockade in classical Hodgkin lymphoma. Every patient had relapsed following autologous stem cell transplantation, and cohorts differed in brentuximab vedotin exposure. This clone was picked up one time. The assay was immunoSEQ multiplex PCR, and TCRdb's table has in-frame clones only and misses some. The table has roughly 40,000 clones, 60% to 75% seen once; the top ten hold roughly 3.1%. The TCR sequence derives from a human donor with classical Hodgkin lymphoma. The input for sequencing was peripheral blood mononuclear cells (PBMCs), taken at baseline.

The CDR3 sequence is CASNKGGSRTGGMNTEAFF. The CDR3 nucleotides are TGTGCCAGCAACAAGGGAGGGTCCCGGACAGGGGGTATGAACACTGAAGCTTTCTTT. The rearrangement uses TRBV5-4 and TRBJ1-1, with 10 bases matching TRBD1. Losses at the gene ends were 6 bases for V and 0 bases for J; bases not matched to a gene: 17. Germline values: CDR1 SGHNT, CDR2 YYREEE (reference sequence). This CDR3 has 19 residues.